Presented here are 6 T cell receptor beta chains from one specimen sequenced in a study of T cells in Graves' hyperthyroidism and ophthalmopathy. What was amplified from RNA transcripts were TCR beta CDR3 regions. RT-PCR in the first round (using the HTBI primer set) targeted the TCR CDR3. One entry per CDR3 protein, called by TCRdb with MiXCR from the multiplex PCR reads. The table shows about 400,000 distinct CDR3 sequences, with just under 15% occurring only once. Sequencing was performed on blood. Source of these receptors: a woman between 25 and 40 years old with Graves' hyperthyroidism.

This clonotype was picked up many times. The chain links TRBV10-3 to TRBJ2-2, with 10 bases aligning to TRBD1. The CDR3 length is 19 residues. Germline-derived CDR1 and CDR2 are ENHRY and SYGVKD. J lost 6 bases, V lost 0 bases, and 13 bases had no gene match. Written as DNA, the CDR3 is TGTGCCATCAGTGAGTCAGACAGGGGGCGACGCGACCTTGCCGGGGAGCTGTTTTTT. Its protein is CAISESDRGRRDLAGELFF.

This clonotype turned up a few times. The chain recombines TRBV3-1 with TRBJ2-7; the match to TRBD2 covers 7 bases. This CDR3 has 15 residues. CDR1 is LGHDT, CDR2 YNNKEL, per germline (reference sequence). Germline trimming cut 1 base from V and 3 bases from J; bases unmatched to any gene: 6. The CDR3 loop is CASSQAAGVNYEQYF. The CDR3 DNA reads TGTGCCAGCAGCCAAGCTGCGGGAGTCAACTACGAGCAGTACTTC.

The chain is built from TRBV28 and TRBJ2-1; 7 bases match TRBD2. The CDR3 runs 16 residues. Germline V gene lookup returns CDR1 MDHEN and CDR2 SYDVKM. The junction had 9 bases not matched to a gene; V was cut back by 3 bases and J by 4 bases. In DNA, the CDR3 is TGTGCCAGCAGTTTTCAGCGGGGTACCATTTACAATGAGCAGTTCTTC. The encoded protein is CASSFQRGTIYNEQFF.

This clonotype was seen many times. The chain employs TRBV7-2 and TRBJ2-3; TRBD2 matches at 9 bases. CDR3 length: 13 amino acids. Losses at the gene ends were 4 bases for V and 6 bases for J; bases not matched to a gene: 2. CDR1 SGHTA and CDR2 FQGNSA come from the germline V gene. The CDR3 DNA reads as TGTGCCAGCAGCTCTGCGGGAGGGGATACGCAGTATTTT. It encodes CASSSAGGDTQYF.

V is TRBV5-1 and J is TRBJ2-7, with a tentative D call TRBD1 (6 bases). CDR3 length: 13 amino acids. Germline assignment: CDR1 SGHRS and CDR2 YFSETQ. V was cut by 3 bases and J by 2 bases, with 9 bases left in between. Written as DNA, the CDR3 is TGCGCCAGCAGCTGGGACACTACCTACGAGCAGTACTTC. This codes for CASSWDTTYEQYF.

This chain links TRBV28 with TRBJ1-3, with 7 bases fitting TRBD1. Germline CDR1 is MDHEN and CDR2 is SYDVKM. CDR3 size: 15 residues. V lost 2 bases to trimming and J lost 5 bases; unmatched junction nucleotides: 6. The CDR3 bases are TGTGCCAGCAGTTTAATGCAGGGGGGTAGAAACACCATATATTTT. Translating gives CASSLMQGGRNTIYF.